Here is one T cell receptor (beta chain) with its context. This entry belongs to a study of shared clonotypes between healthy human individuals. Clones were read by immunoSEQ multiplex PCR, and TCRdb kept only the in-frame ones, dropping some. The table has about 2.4 million clones, over 85% seen once; the top ten hold 0.36%. This CDR3 is built from 17 residues. With V trimmed by 0 bases and J by 3 bases, 6 bases remained unmatched. Germline V lookup: CDR1 SGDLS, CDR2 YYNGEE. This clonotype originated in a man between 18 and 35 years old in good health. Some clones in this sample may be carry-over from other donors' samples. Sequenced material: naive CD4+ T cells from PBMCs. Subset denoted: CD45RA+ positively selected. This chain joins TRBV9 and TRBJ1-2; TRBD1 matches at 12 bases. The CDR3 DNA reads as TGTGCCAGCAGCGTAGGAGGGGGGACAGGGGGCCACTATGGCTACACCTTC. This translates into CASSVGGGTGGHYGYTF.